Described below is a single T cell receptor (beta chain) sequence and its context. What it binds is unknown. The data were obtained in a study of immune evolution from preneoplasia to lung adenocarcinoma. As for the study in general: HLA loss of heterozygosity: roughly 6.4% AIS, about 15% MIA, over 25% ADC, none AAH.

Study outcomes and limitations: KRAS-mutant nodules had the highest T cell clonality.

The data were produced by immunoSEQ multiplex PCR, yet TCRdb's version contains in-frame clones alone and is incomplete. The sample comprises around 7,400 clones, 79% of which are singletons, and around 8% rests with the top ten. Germline CDR1 SGHTA, CDR2 FQGTGA. The CDR3 runs 13 residues. The V end was cut by 2 bases, the J end by 5 bases, with 9 bases between. H&E slides confirmed each diagnosis, reviewed by two pathologists independently. The sequence was obtained from a person aged 70 to 80 with lung adenocarcinoma. The V call is TRBV7-3, the J call TRBJ1-1; D unclear. The specimen sequenced was FFPE minimally invasive lung adenocarcinoma tissue. CDR3 residues: CASSLSVGTEAFF. The CDR3 bases are TGTGCCAGCAGCTTATCGGTTGGTACTGAAGCTTTCTTT.